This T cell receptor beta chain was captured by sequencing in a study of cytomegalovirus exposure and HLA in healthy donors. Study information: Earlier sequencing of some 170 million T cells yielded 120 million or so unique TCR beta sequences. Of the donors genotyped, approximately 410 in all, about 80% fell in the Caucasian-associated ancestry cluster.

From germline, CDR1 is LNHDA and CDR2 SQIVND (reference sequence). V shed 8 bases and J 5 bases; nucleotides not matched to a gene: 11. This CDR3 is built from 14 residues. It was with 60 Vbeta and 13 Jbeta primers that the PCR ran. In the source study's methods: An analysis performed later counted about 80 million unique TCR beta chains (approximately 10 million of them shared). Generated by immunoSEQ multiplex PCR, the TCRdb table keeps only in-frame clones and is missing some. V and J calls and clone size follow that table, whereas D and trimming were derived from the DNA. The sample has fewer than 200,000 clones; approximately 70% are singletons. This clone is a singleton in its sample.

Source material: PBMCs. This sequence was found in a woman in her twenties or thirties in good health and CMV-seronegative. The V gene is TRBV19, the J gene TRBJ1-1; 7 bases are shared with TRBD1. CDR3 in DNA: TGTGCCAGTGATACGGCAGGGGGTGAGACTGAAGCTTTCTTT. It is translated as CASDTAGGETEAFF.